This T cell receptor (beta chain) derives from a study of chronic HIV infection and antiretroviral therapy. This clonotype showed up many times. TCRdb reprocessed the 5' RACE reads with MiXCR, giving one entry per CDR3 protein. Here the sample spans just over 30,000 distinct CDR3 sequences, around 8.6% being singletons. J lost 1 base, V lost 8 bases, and 5 bases had no gene match. The CDR3 covers 14 residues. Germline values: CDR1 MNHEY, CDR2 SMNVEV (reference sequence). The origin of this receptor is an adult who had HIV and had not received antiretroviral therapy, or was an uninfected healthy control (not recorded which). The sequenced sample consisted of peripheral blood. The genes are TRBV27 and TRBJ1-3, with 7 bases fitting TRBD1. CDR3 DNA: TGTGCCAGCTGGGACAGTCTATCTGGAAACACCATATATTTT. Its translation is CASWDSLSGNTIYF.